This entry features one TCR beta chain sequence. The sample is drawn from a study of neoadjuvant anti-PD-1 for oral cavity cancer. The CDR3 consists of 15 residues. V was clipped by 1 base and J by 10 bases, with 17 bases between them. In germline, CDR1 is MNHNS, CDR2 SASEGT. Two replicates per tumor sample, mostly from roughly 5 ug of genomic DNA. TCRdb's table, derived via immunoSEQ multiplex PCR, lists solely in-frame clones and lacks some. The sample consists of approximately 15,000 clones, roughly 34% of them appearing once. Time point specified: after neoadjuvant nivolumab, at surgical resection. Patients had newly diagnosed, untreated stage II-IVA oral cavity squamous cell carcinoma.

This clonotype was obtained from a person aged 35-79 years with oral cavity squamous cell carcinoma. Here the sequenced sample was tumor tissue, taken after nivolumab (anti-PD-1) treatment. This chain joins TRBV6-1 and TRBJ1-5; D is undetermined. The CDR3 nucleotides are TGTGCCAGCAGTGAAGGGCTAGGGTTCGTTGGACCCCAGCATTTT. Residues: CASSEGLGFVGPQHF.